This TCR beta chain is drawn from a study of cytomegalovirus exposure and HLA in healthy donors. Study results and caveats: Researchers catalogued approximately 170 TCR beta chains as cytomegalovirus-associated.

At the time of sampling, donors were nominally healthy, though unrecorded immune exposures were likely. A single count supports this clone. Its target is not known. 60 Vbeta and 13 Jbeta primers were used in PCR. Libraries were prepared by immunoSEQ multiplex PCR; TCRdb keeps only in-frame clonotypes and omits some of them. The profile shows about 160,000 clones, roughly 79% of them singletons. Germline V CDR1 and CDR2: SGHAT, FQNNGV. The ends lost 3 bases at V and 4 bases at J; junction bases unmatched: 7. The CDR3 is 16 residues long. The rearrangement joins TRBV11-2 to TRBJ2-7, with TRBD2 identical over 12 bases. The sequenced sample consisted of PBMCs. This TCR derives from a man between 25 and 39 years old in good health and CMV-seronegative. The CDR3 loop is CASSLGPSGRVYEQYF. CDR3 sequence (DNA): TGTGCCAGCAGCTTGGGACCTAGCGGGAGGGTTTACGAGCAGTACTTC. Full variable domain (remainder filled in from reference TRBV11-2 and TRBJ2-7): EAGVAQSPRYKIIEKRQSVAFWCNPISGHATLYWYQQILGQGPKLLIQFQNNGVVDDSQLPKDRFSAERLKGVDSTLKIQPAKLEDSAVYLCASSLGPSGRVYEQYFGPGTRLTVT.